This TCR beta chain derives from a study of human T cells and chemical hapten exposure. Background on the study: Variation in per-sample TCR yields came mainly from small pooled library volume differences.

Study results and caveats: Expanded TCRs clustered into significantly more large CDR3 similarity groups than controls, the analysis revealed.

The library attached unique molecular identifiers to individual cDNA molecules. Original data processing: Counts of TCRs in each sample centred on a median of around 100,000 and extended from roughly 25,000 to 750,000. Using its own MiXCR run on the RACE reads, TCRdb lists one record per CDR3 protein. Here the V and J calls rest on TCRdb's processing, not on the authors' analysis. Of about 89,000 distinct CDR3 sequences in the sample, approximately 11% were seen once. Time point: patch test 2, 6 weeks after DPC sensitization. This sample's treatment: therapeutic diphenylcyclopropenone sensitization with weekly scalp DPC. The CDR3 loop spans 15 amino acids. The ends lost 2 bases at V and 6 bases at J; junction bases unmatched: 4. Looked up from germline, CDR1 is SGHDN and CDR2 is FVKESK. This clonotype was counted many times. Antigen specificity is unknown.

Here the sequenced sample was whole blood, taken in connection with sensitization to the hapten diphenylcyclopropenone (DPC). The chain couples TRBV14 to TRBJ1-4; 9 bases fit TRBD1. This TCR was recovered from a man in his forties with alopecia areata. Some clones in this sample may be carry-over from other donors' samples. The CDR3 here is CASSQRQGVYEKLFF. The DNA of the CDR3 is TGTGCCAGCAGCCAAAGACAGGGGGTCTATGAAAAACTGTTTTTT.